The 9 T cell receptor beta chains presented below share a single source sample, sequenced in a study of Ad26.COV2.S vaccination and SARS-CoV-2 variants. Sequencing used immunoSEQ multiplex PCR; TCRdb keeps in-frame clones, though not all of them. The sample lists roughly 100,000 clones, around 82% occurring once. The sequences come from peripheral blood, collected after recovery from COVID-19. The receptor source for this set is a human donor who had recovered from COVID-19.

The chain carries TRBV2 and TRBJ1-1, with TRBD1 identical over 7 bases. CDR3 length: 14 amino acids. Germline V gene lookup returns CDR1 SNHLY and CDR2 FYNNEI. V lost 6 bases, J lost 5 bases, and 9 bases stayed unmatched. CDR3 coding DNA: TGTGCCAGCAGCGTTAACAGGGGAGGGACTGAAGCTTTCTTT. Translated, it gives CASSVNRGGTEAFF. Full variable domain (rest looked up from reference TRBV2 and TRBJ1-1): EPEVTQTPSHQVTQMGQEVILRCVPISNHLYFYWYRQILGQKVEFLVSFYNNEISEKSEIFDDQFSVERPDGSNFTLKIRSTKLEDSAMYFCASSVNRGGTEAFFGQGTRLTVV.

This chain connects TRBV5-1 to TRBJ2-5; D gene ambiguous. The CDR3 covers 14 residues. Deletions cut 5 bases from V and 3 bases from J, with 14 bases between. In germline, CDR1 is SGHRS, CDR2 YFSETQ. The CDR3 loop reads CASRPIGQEETQYF. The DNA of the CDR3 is TGCGCCAGCAGACCCATCGGTCAGGAAGAGACCCAGTACTTC.

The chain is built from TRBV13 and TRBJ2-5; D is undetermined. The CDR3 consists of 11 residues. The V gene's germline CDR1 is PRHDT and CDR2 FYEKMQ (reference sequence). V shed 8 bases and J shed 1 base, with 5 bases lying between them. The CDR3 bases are TGTGCCAGCGGCAGCCAAGAGACCCAGTACTTC. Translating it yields CASGSQETQYF.

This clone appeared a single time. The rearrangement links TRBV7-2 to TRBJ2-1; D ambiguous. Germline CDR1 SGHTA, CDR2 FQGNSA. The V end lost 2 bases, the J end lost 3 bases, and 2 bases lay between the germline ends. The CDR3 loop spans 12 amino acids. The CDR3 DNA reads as TGTGCCAGCAGCTTAAACTACAATGAGCAGTTCTTC. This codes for CASSLNYNEQFF.

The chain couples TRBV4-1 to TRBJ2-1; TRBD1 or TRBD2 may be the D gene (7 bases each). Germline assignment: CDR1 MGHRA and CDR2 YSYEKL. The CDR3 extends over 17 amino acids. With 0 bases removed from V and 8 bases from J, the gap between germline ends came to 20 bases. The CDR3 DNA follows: TGCGCCAGCAGCCAAGAGTCCTGGGAGGGGGCTAGGTATGAGCAGTTCTTC. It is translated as CASSQESWEGARYEQFF.

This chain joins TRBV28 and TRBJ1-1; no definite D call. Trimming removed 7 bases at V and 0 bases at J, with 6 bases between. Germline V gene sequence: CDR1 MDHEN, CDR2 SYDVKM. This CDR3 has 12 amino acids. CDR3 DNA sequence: TGTGCCAGCAATGAGGTGAACACTGAAGCTTTCTTT. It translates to CASNEVNTEAFF.

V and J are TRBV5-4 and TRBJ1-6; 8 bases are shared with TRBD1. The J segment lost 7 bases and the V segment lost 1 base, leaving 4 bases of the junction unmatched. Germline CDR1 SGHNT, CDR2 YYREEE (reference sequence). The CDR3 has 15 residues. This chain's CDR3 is CASSLSQGVNSPLHF. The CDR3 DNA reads TGTGCCAGCAGCTTGTCACAGGGGGTGAATTCACCCCTCCACTTT.

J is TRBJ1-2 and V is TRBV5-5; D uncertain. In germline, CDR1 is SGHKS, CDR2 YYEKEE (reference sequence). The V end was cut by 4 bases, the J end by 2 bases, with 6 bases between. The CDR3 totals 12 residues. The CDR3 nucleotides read TGTGCCAGCAGCGACCGGAACTATGGCTACACCTTC. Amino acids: CASSDRNYGYTF.

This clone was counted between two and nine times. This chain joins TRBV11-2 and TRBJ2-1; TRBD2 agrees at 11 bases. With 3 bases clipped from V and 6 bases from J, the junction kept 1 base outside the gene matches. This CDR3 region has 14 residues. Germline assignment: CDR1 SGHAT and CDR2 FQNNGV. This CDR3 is CASSFSGGANEQFF. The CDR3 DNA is TGTGCCAGCAGCTTTAGCGGGGGGGCCAATGAGCAGTTCTTC.